This T cell receptor (beta chain) was sequenced in a study of beta chain features in type 1 diabetes. Every bit of the isolated RNA underwent reverse transcription, so sequencing read expressed TCRB transcripts. Sequenced by immunoSEQ multiplex PCR; TCRdb stores in-frame clones only, minus some. The sample records 900,000 or so clones, 15% to 20% being singletons. This clone came up a few times. Its antigen is not known. The study, taken as a whole, reports: Fewer insertions but more deletions were seen at VDJ junctions in type 1 diabetes patients. There was a moderate but significant shortening of TCRB CDR3s in all four CD4+ subsets of Type 1 diabetes patients.

Sequenced sample: naive CD4+ T cells from blood. The source of this sequence is a woman under 30 in good health.

In DNA form, the CDR3 reads TGTGCCAGCAGCCGCGGAACTTTAGCGACGGTGAACACTGAAGCTTTCTTT. This sequence encodes CASSRGTLATVNTEAFF. J is TRBJ1-1 and V is TRBV7-9; D remains ambiguous. CDR3 size: 17 residues. The germline gives CDR1 SEHNR, CDR2 FQNEAQ (reference sequence). V was shortened by 5 bases and J by 0 bases, with 19 bases between the two germline ends.